A single sample gave rise to the 7 T cell receptor beta chains below, sequenced in a study of T cell responses to AZD1222 COVID-19 vaccine. TCRdb's table, derived via immunoSEQ multiplex PCR, lists solely in-frame clones and lacks some. Here the sample spans approximately 100,000 clones, 80% to 95% being singletons. This sample comprised peripheral blood, obtained on day 0 of AZD1222 vaccination. These receptor sequences come from an adult in good health.

This chain uses TRBV5-5 with TRBJ2-2; 7 nucleotides agree with TRBD1. Germline V CDR1 and CDR2: SGHKS, YYEKEE (reference sequence). The CDR3 totals 16 residues. J was trimmed by 6 bases and V by 1 base; bases with no gene match: 9. This CDR3 is CASSLSLTGVSGELFF. CDR3 nucleotide sequence: TGTGCCAGCAGCTTGTCTCTTACAGGGGTTTCCGGGGAGCTGTTTTTT.

The V gene is TRBV19, the J gene TRBJ2-3, with D perhaps matching TRBD1 (5 bases). Germline V gives CDR1 LNHDA, CDR2 SQIVND (reference sequence). V was clipped by 5 bases and J by 2 bases, with 14 bases between them. The CDR3 has 15 amino acids. The CDR3 protein is CASSATGISTDTQYF. The DNA for the CDR3 is TGTGCCAGTAGTGCAACAGGAATATCCACAGATACGCAGTATTTT.

V and J are TRBV29-1 and TRBJ1-2, with TRBD1 matching over 8 bases. The CDR3 covers 12 residues. The germline V gene encodes CDR1 SQVTM and CDR2 ANQGSEA. The V segment lost 6 bases and the J segment 7 bases; nucleotides outside the gene matches: 7. CDR3 loop: CSVYSGGAGYTF. CDR3 bases: TGCAGCGTATACTCAGGGGGCGCTGGCTACACCTTC.

On this clone: Other DNA sequences of this sample code for an identical CDR3. This chain joins TRBV4-3 and TRBJ1-6; the match to TRBD1 covers 8 bases. The CDR3 is made up of 19 amino acids. The V gene's germline CDR1 is LGHNA and CDR2 YSLEER. The trim removed 0 bases at V and 9 bases at J, leaving 16 bases unmatched. The CDR3 spells CASSQDNRGRQGRISPLHF. The DNA of the CDR3 is TGCGCCAGCAGCCAAGATAACCGTGGACGACAGGGGCGTATTTCACCCCTCCACTTT.

The chain links TRBV7-2 to TRBJ1-2; possible D gene TRBD1, 5 bases. Germline CDR1 and CDR2: SGHTA and FQGNSA. The CDR3 is 14 amino acids. V shed 5 bases and J shed 4 bases, with 14 bases lying between them. CDR3 sequence: CASSNPFDSYGYTF. The CDR3 coding sequence is TGTGCCAGCAGCAACCCCTTTGACAGCTATGGCTACACCTTC.

This clone has just one count. This chain joins TRBV4-1 and TRBJ1-3, with 7 bases aligning to TRBD1. The V gene end was trimmed by 4 bases and the J gene end by 4 bases; junction bases not matched to a gene: 4. Germline V gene sequence: CDR1 MGHRA, CDR2 YSYEKL. The CDR3 has 14 amino acids. Here the CDR3 reads CASSLGTVGNTIYF. The CDR3 nucleotides are TGCGCCAGCAGCCTAGGGACAGTCGGAAACACCATATATTTT.

The chain combines TRBV5-4 with TRBJ2-7; D not certain. Germline CDR1 SGHNT, CDR2 YYREEE (reference sequence). Trimming stripped 1 base from V and 5 bases from J, with 16 bases between. The CDR3 consists of 15 residues. The CDR3 region is CASSLRSRLANEQYF. For the CDR3, the DNA is TGTGCCAGCAGCTTGCGGTCTCGCTTGGCTAACGAGCAGTACTTC.